These 32 T cell receptor beta chains originate from one sample sequenced in a study of CD8+ T cells in alopecia areata. Sample treatment: oral pan-JAK inhibitor, 5-10 mg twice daily. Investigators isolated RNA and reverse transcribed it into cDNA to act as the sequencing template. TCRdb's table, derived via immunoSEQ multiplex PCR, lists solely in-frame clones and lacks some. The repertoire holds around 300,000 clones, with about 62% as singletons. The sequenced sample was CD4+ T cells sorted from blood, obtained around week 53, from a patient treated with tofacitinib. Receptors originate from a human donor with alopecia areata.

The chain joins TRBV6-5 to TRBJ2-6; D not certain. This CDR3 has 13 amino acids. Germline loops: CDR1 MNHEY, CDR2 SVGAGI. Trimming left V 6 bases short and J 0 bases short, with 3 bases between. The CDR3 sequence: CASRNSGANVLTF. The DNA of the CDR3 is TGTGCCAGCAGGAACTCTGGGGCCAACGTCCTGACTTTC.

The chain combines TRBV29-1 with TRBJ2-3; D uncertain. This CDR3 is 13 amino acids long. CDR1 and CDR2 from the germline V gene are SQVTM and ANQGSEA. V was shortened by 8 bases and J by 1 base, with 13 bases between the two germline ends. As DNA, the CDR3 is TGCAGCTACGCACATCAGGGCACAGATACGCAGTATTTT. Amino acid sequence: CSYAHQGTDTQYF.

J is TRBJ1-2 and V is TRBV30; D gene unclear. Deletions cut 1 base from V and 2 bases from J, with 5 bases between. Per germline, CDR1 GTSNPN and CDR2 SVGIG (reference sequence). This CDR3 region has 12 residues. CDR3 sequence reads: CAWSAGNYGYTF. CDR3 DNA: TGTGCCTGGAGTGCGGGGAACTATGGCTACACCTTC.

The rearrangement joins TRBV29-1 to TRBJ1-4; 8 positions match TRBD1. The CDR3 is made up of 13 amino acids. CDR1 and CDR2 (germline): SQVTM, ANQGSEA. J gave up 7 bases and V 7 bases, and 8 bases lay outside the gene matches. This CDR3 is CSAVDRGGEKLFF. In DNA form, the CDR3 reads TGCAGCGCCGTTGACAGGGGTGGTGAAAAACTGTTTTTT.

This chain joins TRBV29-1 and TRBJ2-3; D unresolved. This CDR3 has 12 amino acids. Trimming cost V 3 bases and J 2 bases, with 6 bases left between them. CDR1 and CDR2 from the germline V gene are SQVTM and ANQGSEA. The CDR3 region is CSVEGYTDTQYF. CDR3 DNA: TGCAGCGTTGAGGGGTACACAGATACGCAGTATTTT.

V gene TRBV5-1 combines with J gene TRBJ2-7; D ambiguous. The germline V and J ends were trimmed by 1 base and 4 bases, with 6 bases remaining between them. Per the germline V gene, CDR1 is SGHRS and CDR2 is YFSETQ. This CDR3 region has 12 residues. DNA of the CDR3: TGCGCCAGCAGCTTGACACGTTACGAGCAGTACTTC. Translating gives CASSLTRYEQYF.

CDR3 in DNA: TGTGCCAGCAGCTTAGGACTAGCGGCACAAGAGACCCAGTACTTC. Translating gives CASSLGLAAQETQYF. The chain has TRBV7-8 and TRBJ2-5; 9 nucleotides match TRBD2. CDR1 and CDR2 from the germline V gene are SGHVS and FQNEAQ. J was trimmed by 2 bases and V by 1 base; bases with no gene match: 2. The CDR3 extends over 15 amino acids.

This clone has only a few counts. The CDR3 coding sequence is TGTGCCTGGATCCCTGCGGGGCGAGGAGCTTTCTTT. Its translation: CAWIPAGRGAFF. This rearrangement joins TRBV30 to TRBJ1-1, with a possible D match to TRBD1 (5 bases). V was pared by 4 bases and J by 10 bases, with 16 bases between. Germline V gives CDR1 GTSNPN, CDR2 SVGIG (reference sequence). This CDR3 spans 12 amino acids.

V and J are TRBV7-9 and TRBJ1-1, with D possibly matching TRBD1 (6 bases). The CDR3 loop spans 14 amino acids. Germline CDR1 is SEHNR and CDR2 is FQNEAQ (reference sequence). V dropped 5 bases and J dropped 6 bases, with 16 bases sitting between them. The CDR3 nucleotides read TGTGCCAGCAGCCCCCGGACAGTGAGCCCTGAAGCTTTCTTT. Protein sequence: CASSPRTVSPEAFF.

V is TRBV30 and J is TRBJ1-2; D unclear. Germline V gene data show CDR1 as GTSNPN and CDR2 as SVGIG (reference sequence). V lost 0 bases and J 7 bases, leaving 15 bases between the germline ends. The CDR3 loop spans 14 amino acids. The CDR3 nucleotides are TGTGCCTGGAGTGTACTCGCAACCTCCAGTGGCTACACCTTC. Amino acid sequence: CAWSVLATSSGYTF.

A single count supports this clone. The chain links TRBV5-1 to TRBJ2-3; 13 bases line up with TRBD2. From germline, CDR1 is SGHRS and CDR2 YFSETQ. CDR3 length: 16 residues. J was trimmed by 4 bases and V by 0 bases; bases with no gene match: 2. This CDR3 is CASSLEGLAGPDTQYF. CDR3 DNA sequence: TGCGCCAGCAGCTTGGAGGGACTAGCGGGGCCAGATACGCAGTATTTT.

This chain links TRBV29-1 with TRBJ2-3; D is ambiguous. Germline lookup yields CDR1 SQVTM and CDR2 ANQGSEA. Trimming removed 1 base at V and 2 bases at J, with 4 bases between. The CDR3 is 12 residues long. The CDR3: CSVEGFTDTQYF. CDR3 DNA: TGCAGCGTTGAAGGTTTCACAGATACGCAGTATTTT.

This clone was observed a handful of times. The V call is TRBV9, the J call TRBJ2-3; the D gene is possibly TRBD1 (5 bases). The germline V gene encodes CDR1 SGDLS and CDR2 YYNGEE. V was clipped by 0 bases and J by 7 bases, with 15 bases between them. The CDR3 consists of 15 residues. CDR3 in amino acids: CASSVGDRGVNTQYF. For the CDR3, the DNA is TGTGCCAGCAGCGTAGGAGACAGAGGAGTAAATACGCAGTATTTT.

This chain uses TRBV29-1 with TRBJ2-3, with D possibly TRBD1 on 6 matching bases. This CDR3 contains 14 residues. Trimming removed 3 bases at V and 0 bases at J, with 10 bases between. Germline lookup yields CDR1 SQVTM and CDR2 ANQGSEA. CDR3 in DNA: TGCAGCGTTGAGGGGGCGCCGAGCACAGATACGCAGTATTTT. Protein product: CSVEGAPSTDTQYF.

The chain couples TRBV2 to TRBJ2-7; 9 bases fit TRBD1. The junction had 9 bases not matched to a gene; V was cut back by 1 base and J by 5 bases. This CDR3 has 16 amino acids. CDR1 SNHLY and CDR2 FYNNEI come from the germline V gene. CDR3 residues: CASSEGGTGRRDEQYF. The DNA for the CDR3 is TGTGCCAGCAGTGAAGGGGGGACAGGGAGACGCGACGAGCAGTACTTC.

This clone was seen only once. The genes are TRBV30 and TRBJ1-4; 8 positions match TRBD1. From germline, CDR1 is GTSNPN and CDR2 SVGIG (reference sequence). V was pared by 3 bases and J by 8 bases, with 8 bases of the junction left unmatched. The CDR3 covers 14 residues. CDR3 nucleotides: TGTGCCTGGAGCCGGGACAGGAGGCGCGAAAAACTGTTTTTT. This gives the protein CAWSRDRRREKLFF.

The V and J genes are TRBV6-6 and TRBJ2-5, with D possibly TRBD2 on 5 matching bases. The CDR3 consists of 12 residues. Germline V CDR1 and CDR2: MNHNY, SVGAGI (reference sequence). Trimming cost V 6 bases and J 2 bases, with 7 bases left between them. The CDR3: CASRRAQETQYF. CDR3 nucleotide sequence: TGTGCCAGCAGGAGGGCACAAGAGACCCAGTACTTC.

In its sample, this clone was seen a few times. The chain carries TRBV9 and TRBJ1-5; D is unclear. This CDR3 comprises 15 residues. CDR1 and CDR2 from the germline V gene are SGDLS and YYNGEE. V was trimmed by 0 bases and J by 0 bases, leaving 7 bases between them. The CDR3 is CASSVAPDSNQPQHF. The CDR3, as DNA: TGTGCCAGCAGCGTAGCTCCAGATAGCAATCAGCCCCAGCATTTT.

This sequence joins TRBV10-3 and TRBJ2-7, with D hard to call. Germline assignment: CDR1 ENHRY and CDR2 SYGVKD. Trimming pared 0 bases from V and 6 bases from J, leaving 6 bases between. CDR3 length equals 12 residues. CDR3 residues: CAISESLTEQYF. CDR3 DNA: TGTGCCATCAGTGAGTCTTTGACCGAGCAGTACTTC.

In the case of this clone: This same CDR3 is encoded by further DNA sequences in the sample. The chain uses TRBV4-2 and TRBJ1-2; D ambiguous. CDR3 length: 12 residues. With 3 bases removed from V and 2 bases from J, the gap between germline ends came to 4 bases. From germline, CDR1 is LGHNA and CDR2 YNFKEQ. The CDR3 sequence is CASSQANYGYTF. The CDR3 DNA follows: TGTGCCAGCAGCCAGGCGAACTATGGCTACACCTTC.

This chain's CDR3 is CASSPGTGNYGYTF. The CDR3 DNA is TGTGCCAGCAGCCCGGGGACAGGGAATTATGGCTACACCTTC. This sequence joins TRBV11-2 and TRBJ1-2; 9 bases are a match to TRBD1. The ends lost 5 bases at V and 5 bases at J; junction bases unmatched: 6. This CDR3 is built from 14 residues. CDR1 and CDR2 (germline): SGHAT, FQNNGV.

The CDR3 DNA is TGTGCCTGGTCTGTCGGGACGGGCAACACCGGGGAGCTGTTTTTT. Its translation is CAWSVGTGNTGELFF. This rearrangement joins TRBV30 to TRBJ2-2, with D perhaps being TRBD1 or TRBD2 (5 bases each). The CDR3 contains 15 residues. Deletions cut 5 bases from V and 2 bases from J, with 15 bases between. The germline V gene has CDR1 GTSNPN and CDR2 SVGIG (reference sequence).

Notes on this clone: Other DNA sequences in this specimen translate into the identical CDR3. V is TRBV5-1 and J is TRBJ1-5, with 7 bases matching TRBD1. The ends lost 3 bases at V and 2 bases at J; junction bases unmatched: 2. The CDR3 sequence is 14 residues long. Germline loops: CDR1 SGHRS, CDR2 YFSETQ. The CDR3 region has the DNA TGCGCCAGCAGCTCAGGACAGGGCAATCAGCCCCAGCATTTT. Encoded protein: CASSSGQGNQPQHF.

V usage is TRBV7-9 and J usage is TRBJ2-7, with 10 bases matching TRBD2. This CDR3 region has 17 residues. V trimming: 7 bases; J trimming: 4 bases; junction bases outside the gene matches: 16. Germline loops: CDR1 SEHNR, CDR2 FQNEAQ (reference sequence). The DNA of the CDR3 is TGTGCCAGCACCTCCGGGACTAGCGCACGGGGGTGGTACGAGCAGTACTTC. Protein: CASTSGTSARGWYEQYF.

The J gene is TRBJ2-5, the V gene TRBV29-1; 7 bases fit TRBD2. Germline assignment: CDR1 SQVTM and CDR2 ANQGSEA. CDR3 length: 15 amino acids. V dropped 4 bases and J dropped 3; count of bases not matched to a gene: 11. The CDR3 sequence: CSVAPRASGEETQYF. CDR3 nucleotide sequence: TGCAGCGTTGCCCCGCGGGCCAGCGGGGAAGAGACCCAGTACTTC.

The CDR3 sequence is CASSPSGAGSYEQYF. In DNA, the CDR3 is TGTGCCAGCAGCCCGTCAGGGGCAGGGTCCTACGAGCAGTACTTC. V usage is TRBV7-9 and J usage is TRBJ2-7, with a tentative D call TRBD1 (6 bases). The germline CDR1 and CDR2 sequences are SEHNR and FQNEAQ (reference sequence). The length of the CDR3 is 15 residues. With 5 bases removed from V and 1 base from J, the gap between germline ends came to 15 bases.

The J gene is TRBJ1-5, the V gene TRBV7-9, with TRBD1 matching 7 bases. Trimming removed 6 bases from V and 4 bases from J; junction bases left unmatched: 3. This CDR3 has 13 residues. The germline gives CDR1 SEHNR, CDR2 FQNEAQ (reference sequence). The CDR3, as DNA: TGTGCCAGCAGTGGACAGGAAAATCAGCCCCAGCATTTT. Protein sequence: CASSGQENQPQHF. Supplemented by reference TRBV7-9 and TRBJ1-5, the full variable domain reads DTGVSQNPRHKITKRGQNVTFRCDPISEHNRLYWYRQTLGQGPEFLTYFQNEAQLEKSRLLSDRFSAERPKGSFSTLEIQRTEQGDSAMYLCASSGQENQPQHFGDGTRLSIL.

The J gene is TRBJ2-7, the V gene TRBV6-5, with TRBD1 matching 9 bases. This CDR3 spans 12 amino acids. From germline, CDR1 is MNHEY and CDR2 SVGAGI. V was pared by 8 bases and J by 3 bases, with 2 bases of the junction left unmatched. CDR3 sequence (DNA): TGTGCCAGCTGGGGACAGGGCTACGAGCAGTACTTC. The encoded protein is CASWGQGYEQYF.

For this clone: At the DNA level, this CDR3 is encoded by other sequences in the same sample as well. This rearrangement joins TRBV6-5 to TRBJ2-7; D is undetermined. The CDR3 is made up of 13 amino acids. The V end was cut by 1 base, the J end by 0 bases, with 4 bases between. CDR1 and CDR2 from the germline V gene are MNHEY and SVGAGI. The DNA of the CDR3 is TGTGCCAGCAGTTACTATGGCTCCTACGAGCAGTACTTC. It translates to CASSYYGSYEQYF.

The V call is TRBV29-1, the J call TRBJ2-5; tentatively, D is TRBD2 (6 bases). This CDR3 is 14 amino acids long. Between the trimmed V and J ends, which lost 7 bases and 3 bases, there was a span of 18 bases. Looked up from germline, CDR1 is SQVTM and CDR2 is ANQGSEA. DNA of the CDR3: TGCAGCGGGCAACCGGGCCGCGGGGAAGAGACCCAGTACTTC. Amino acid sequence: CSGQPGRGEETQYF. The entire variable domain, with the rest obtained from reference TRBV29-1 and TRBJ2-5, is as follows: SAVISQKPSRDICQRGTSLTIQCQVDSQVTMMFWYRQQPGQSLTLIATANQGSEATYESGFVIDKFPISRPNLTFSTLTVSNMSPEDSSIYLCSGQPGRGEETQYFGPGTRLLVL.

The chain combines TRBV18 with TRBJ2-5; a possible D gene is TRBD1 (6 bases). The CDR3 runs 16 residues. The V end was cut by 4 bases, the J end by 2 bases, with 17 bases between. Germline V gene sequence: CDR1 KGHSH, CDR2 LQKENI. Here the CDR3 reads CASSRNVAGTQETQYF. In nucleotides, the CDR3 is TGTGCCAGCTCACGTAATGTGGCAGGGACACAAGAGACCCAGTACTTC.

The chain links TRBV30 to TRBJ1-6; D is possibly TRBD1 (5 bases). CDR1 and CDR2 from the germline V gene are GTSNPN and SVGIG (reference sequence). Between the trimmed V and J ends, which lost 2 bases and 9 bases, there was a span of 11 bases. The CDR3 runs 13 residues. This chain's CDR3 is CAWSLQGLSPLHF. DNA of the CDR3: TGTGCCTGGAGTCTTCAGGGCCTTTCACCCCTCCACTTT.